This record looks at one T cell receptor beta chain sequence and its context. Its specific antigen is unknown. No much larger clonotype is one base removed from it; base qualities were not supplied. The data stem from a study of blood T cells in healthy people across ages (dated by TCRdb to between 2015 and 2016). Context from the whole study: Template switching captured roughly one uniquely barcoded TCR beta cDNA molecule per two T cells in model experiments. Using deep sequencing normalized with unique cDNA molecular identifiers, the study measured how TCR beta repertoire diversity changes with age. Four age groups were formed from the donors: young (average about 15 years), middle-aged (approximately 41), aged (under 70) and long-lived (about 80). To avoid experimental bias, donors of different ages were randomly spread across the sequencing lanes. Two additional independent replicas of 1 million unique cDNA reads from the same blood draw were analyzed for two donors (one aged 18 to 30 and one aged 80 or older). What the study reported, not specific to this receptor: Because donor CMV infection status was unknown, age-related changes in expanded clonotypes were potentially confounded. Observed TCR beta diversity per million T cells fell roughly linearly with age, and a significant reduction was already apparent by age roughly 41. Total diversity estimates from one million sequenced T cells were considered lower bounds and underestimates. Compared with the aged group, the long-lived group had more naive CD4+ T cells, fewer expanded clones and increased TCR diversity, suggesting age selection. Since profiling was done on bulk unsorted PBMCs, naive and antigen-experienced compartments could not be conclusively compared. A strong correlation was found between observed TCR beta diversity and the percentage of naive T cells measured by flow cytometry.

Systemically healthy Caucasian individuals from Russia, 35 to 50 in total and aged about 6 to 95 years, were included as donors. Around 10 milliliters of peripheral blood were collected from each donor into EDTA-treated Vacutainer tubes. Ficoll-Paque density-gradient centrifugation was used to isolate PBMCs, with at least 6 million obtained per sample. Trizol reagent was used to extract total RNA from the PBMCs, yielding at least 5 micrograms per sample. The percentages of naive CD45RAhigh/CD27high T cells were determined by flow cytometry on a PBMC aliquot from every donor. A distance of 16 bases separates the germline ends of V and J, which lose 0 bases and 5 bases respectively. CDR1 and CDR2 are read off the germline V gene as MGHRA and YSYEKL. The CDR3 holds 16 amino acids from the cysteine to the phenylalanine. Only the CDR3 part of the read is kept: 48 bases, read in frame from the first base.

The method was 5' RACE. TCRdb shows the sequencer as Illumina HiSeq 2500. The second PCR ran for about 7 to 11 cycles and used a J-beta primer mix along with a sample-barcoded 5' primer. Each TCR beta cDNA molecule received a unique molecular identifier from a template-switch 5' adaptor carrying 12 random nucleotides. Each sample yielded at least 2.5 million CDR3-containing paired-end reads. All of the RNA was converted into first-strand cDNA using the Mint cDNA synthesis kit, with a TRBC-specific oligonucleotide serving as the primer. Following uracil-DNA glycosylase treatment, a first 18-cycle PCR with universal primers M1SS and BC2_uni_R was performed on all cDNA. As for the authors' bioinformatics: Each sample was normalized by randomly selecting 1 million high-quality reads, each carrying a distinct molecular identifier. Instead of being binned into consensus sequences, reads that shared molecular identifiers were thrown out. MiTCR, set to a Q25 quality threshold and the strictest error-elimination algorithm, was used for CDR3 identification, clonotype clustering and error correction. A nonparametric unseen species model with Euler transformation was used to estimate a lower bound on total TCR beta diversity. Through fastp at Q25 and MiXCR, TCRdb rebuilt clones from the public reads, retaining in-frame beta chains. When rows share a CDR3 protein, they turn into one entry using the most common DNA and genes. The V and J calls and clone size come from TCRdb's table, not from the authors' own analysis. Recorded for this sample are around 1,600,000 distinct CDR3 sequences; 35% to 45% of them occurred a single time. The ten biggest clones cover approximately 4% of the sample.

The sample comprised blood. Recombination joined TRBV4-1 with TRBJ1-1, with the D gene too uncertain to name. The source is a young woman in good health. The CDR3 sequence is CASSQDLATWNTEAFF. The DNA reads TGCGCCAGCAGCCAAGATTTGGCCACGTGGAATACTGAAGCTTTCTTT.